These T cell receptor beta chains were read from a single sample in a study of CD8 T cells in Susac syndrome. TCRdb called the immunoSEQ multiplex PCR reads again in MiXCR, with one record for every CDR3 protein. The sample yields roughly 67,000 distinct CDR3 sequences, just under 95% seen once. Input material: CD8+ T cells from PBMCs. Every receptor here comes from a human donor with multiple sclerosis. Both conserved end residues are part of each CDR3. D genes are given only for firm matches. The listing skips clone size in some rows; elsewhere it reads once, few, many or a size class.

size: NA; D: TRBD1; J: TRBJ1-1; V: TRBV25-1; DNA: TGTGCCAGCAGTGTAGGGGGCGCGGGCACTGAAGCTTTCTTT; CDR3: CASSVGGAGTEAFF
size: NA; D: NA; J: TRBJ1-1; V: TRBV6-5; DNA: TGTGCCAGCAGTTACTCGACCATCACTGAAGCTTTCTTT; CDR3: CASSYSTITEAFF
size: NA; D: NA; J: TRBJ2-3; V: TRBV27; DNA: TGTGCCAGCAGTCCACTATTCACAGATACGCAGTATTTT; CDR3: CASSPLFTDTQYF
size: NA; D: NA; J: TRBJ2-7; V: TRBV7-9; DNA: TGTGCCAGCAGCTTAGGCGATTCGGAGGGGGACGAGCAGTACTTC; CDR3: CASSLGDSEGDEQYF
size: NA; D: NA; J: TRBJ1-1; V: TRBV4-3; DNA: TGCGCCAGCAGCCAGGACCAGCTGATGAACACTGAAGCTTTCTTT; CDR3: CASSQDQLMNTEAFF
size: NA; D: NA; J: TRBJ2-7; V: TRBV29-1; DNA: TGCAGCGTTGAGGGGGCGACTGTCTACGAGCAGTACTTC; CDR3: CSVEGATVYEQYF
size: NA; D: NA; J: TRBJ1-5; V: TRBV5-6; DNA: TGTGCCAGCAGCTTGGCTAGGTATAGCAATCAGCCCCAGCATTTT; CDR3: CASSLARYSNQPQHF
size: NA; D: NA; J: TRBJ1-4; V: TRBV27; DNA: TGTGCCAGCAGTGGGCAGGGAAGTGAAAAACTGTTTTTT; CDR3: CASSGQGSEKLFF
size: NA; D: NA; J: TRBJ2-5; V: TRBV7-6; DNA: TGTGCCAGCAGCTTAGAGAGGCAGGGTGACCAAGAGACCCAGTACTTC; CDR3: CASSLERQGDQETQYF
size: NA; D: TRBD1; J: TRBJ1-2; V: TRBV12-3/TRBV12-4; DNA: TGTGCCAGCAGCCGCGTTGAGGGGGCGAACTATGGCTACACCTTC; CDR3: CASSRVEGANYGYTF
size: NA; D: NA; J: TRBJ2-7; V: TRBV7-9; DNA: TGTGCCAGTTCCAAACAGGAGCGTGGCGAGCAGTACTTC; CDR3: CASSKQERGEQYF
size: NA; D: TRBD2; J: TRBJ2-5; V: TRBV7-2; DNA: TGTGCCAGCAGCTCCGGACGACGAGCGGGGTGCGAGGAGACCCAGTACTTC; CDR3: CASSSGRRAGCEETQYF
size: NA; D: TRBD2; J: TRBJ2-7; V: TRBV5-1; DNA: TGCGCCAGCAGCTTGAAGGGGCGCGGGGGGCCAGACGAGGAGCAGTACTTC; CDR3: CASSLKGRGGPDEEQYF
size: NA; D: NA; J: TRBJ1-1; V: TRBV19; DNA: TGTGCCAGTAGTGGTCCATGGGGCACTGAAGCTTTCTTT; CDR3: CASSGPWGTEAFF
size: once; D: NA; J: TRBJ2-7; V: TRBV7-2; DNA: TGTGCCAGCAGCCGGGCGGAACACGAGCAGTACTTC; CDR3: CASSRAEHEQYF
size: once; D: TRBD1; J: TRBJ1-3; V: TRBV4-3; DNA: TGCGCCAGCAGCCAAGAAGGGATGACAGGGATGGGAAACACCATATATTTT; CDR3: CASSQEGMTGMGNTIYF
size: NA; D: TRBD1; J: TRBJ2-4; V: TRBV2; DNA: TGTGCCAGGGGGACAGGGGGAGACAAAAACATTCAGTACTTC; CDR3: CARGTGGDKNIQYF
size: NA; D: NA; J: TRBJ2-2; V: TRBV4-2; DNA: TGTGCCAGCAGCCAAGGGCCCGGGAACACCGGGGAGCTGTTTTTT; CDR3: CASSQGPGNTGELFF